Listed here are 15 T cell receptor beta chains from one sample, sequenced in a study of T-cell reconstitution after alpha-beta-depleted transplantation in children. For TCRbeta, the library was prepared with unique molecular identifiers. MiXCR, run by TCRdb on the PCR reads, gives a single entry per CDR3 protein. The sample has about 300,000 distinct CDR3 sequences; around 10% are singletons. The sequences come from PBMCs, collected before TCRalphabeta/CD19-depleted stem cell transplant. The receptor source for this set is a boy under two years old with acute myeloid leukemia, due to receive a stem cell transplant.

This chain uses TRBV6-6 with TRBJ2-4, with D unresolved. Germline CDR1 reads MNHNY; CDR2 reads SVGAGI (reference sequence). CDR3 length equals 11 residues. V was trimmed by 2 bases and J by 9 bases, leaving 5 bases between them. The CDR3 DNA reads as TGTGCCAGCAGTTACATTAGCATTCAGTACTTC. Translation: CASSYISIQYF.

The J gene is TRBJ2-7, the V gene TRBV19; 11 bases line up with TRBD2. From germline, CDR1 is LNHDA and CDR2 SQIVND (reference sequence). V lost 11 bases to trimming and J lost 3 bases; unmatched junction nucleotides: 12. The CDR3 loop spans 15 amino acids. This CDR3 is CAPPGTSGKIYEQYF. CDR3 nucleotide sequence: TGTGCCCCACCCGGGACTAGCGGCAAGATCTACGAGCAGTACTTC.

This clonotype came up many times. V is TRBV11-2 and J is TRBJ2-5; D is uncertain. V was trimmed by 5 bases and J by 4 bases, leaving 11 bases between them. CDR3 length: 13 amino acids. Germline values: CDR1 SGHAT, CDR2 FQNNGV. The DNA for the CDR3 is TGTGCCAGCAGCCATCCATGGGGAGAGACCCAGTACTTC. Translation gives CASSHPWGETQYF.

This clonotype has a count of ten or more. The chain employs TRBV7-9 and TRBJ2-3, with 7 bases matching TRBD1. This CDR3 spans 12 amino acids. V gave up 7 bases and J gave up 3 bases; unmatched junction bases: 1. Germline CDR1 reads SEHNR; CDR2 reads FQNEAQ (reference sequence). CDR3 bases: TGTGCCAGCAACAGGGGTACAGATACGCAGTATTTT. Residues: CASNRGTDTQYF.

The CDR3 nucleotides read TGTGCCAGCAGTGAAGCAGGGGGGATCTATGGCTACACCTTC. It encodes CASSEAGGIYGYTF. This rearrangement joins TRBV6-1 to TRBJ1-2; TRBD1 might be the D (6 bases). Trimming cost V 0 bases and J 4 bases, with 9 bases left between them. Germline loops: CDR1 MNHNS, CDR2 SASEGT. The CDR3 is 14 residues long.

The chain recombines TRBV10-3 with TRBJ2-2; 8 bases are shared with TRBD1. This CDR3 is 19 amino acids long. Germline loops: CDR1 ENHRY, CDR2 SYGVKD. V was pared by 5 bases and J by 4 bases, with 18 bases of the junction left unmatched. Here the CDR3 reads CAISFRTIAGGRATGELFF. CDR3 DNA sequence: TGTGCCATCAGTTTCCGTACAATTGCAGGGGGCCGTGCCACCGGGGAGCTGTTTTTT.

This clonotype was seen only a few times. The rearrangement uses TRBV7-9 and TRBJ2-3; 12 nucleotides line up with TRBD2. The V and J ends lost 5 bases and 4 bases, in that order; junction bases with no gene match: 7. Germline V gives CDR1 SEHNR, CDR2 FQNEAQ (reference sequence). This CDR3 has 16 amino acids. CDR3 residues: CASSPALAGGPDTQYF. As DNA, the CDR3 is TGTGCCAGCAGCCCGGCGCTAGCGGGGGGGCCAGATACGCAGTATTTT. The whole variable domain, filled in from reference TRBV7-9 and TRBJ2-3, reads DTGVSQNPRHKITKRGQNVTFRCDPISEHNRLYWYRQTLGQGPEFLTYFQNEAQLEKSRLLSDRFSAERPKGSFSTLEIQRTEQGDSAMYLCASSPALAGGPDTQYFGPGTRLTVL.

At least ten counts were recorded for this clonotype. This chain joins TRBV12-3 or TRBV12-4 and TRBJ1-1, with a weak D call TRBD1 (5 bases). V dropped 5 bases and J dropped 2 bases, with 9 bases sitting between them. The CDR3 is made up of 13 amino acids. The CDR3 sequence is CASSIRVNTEAFF. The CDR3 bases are TGTGCCAGCAGTATCAGGGTTAACACTGAAGCTTTCTTT.

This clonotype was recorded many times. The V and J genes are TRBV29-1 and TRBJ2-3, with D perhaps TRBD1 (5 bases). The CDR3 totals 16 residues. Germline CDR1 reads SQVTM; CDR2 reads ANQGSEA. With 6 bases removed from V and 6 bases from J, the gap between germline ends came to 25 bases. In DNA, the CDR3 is TGCAGCGTCCGCCCCATCACTGCAGGGCATAAGGATACGCAGTATTTT. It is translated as CSVRPITAGHKDTQYF.

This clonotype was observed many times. CDR3 sequence: CSARPTAGSPGANVLTF. CDR3 nucleotide sequence: TGCAGTGCTAGACCCACGGCAGGGTCCCCTGGGGCCAACGTCCTGACTTTC. The chain is built from TRBV20-1 and TRBJ2-6, with a tentative D call TRBD1 (5 bases). This CDR3 is built from 17 residues. The germline V gene encodes CDR1 DFQATT and CDR2 SNEGSKA (reference sequence). The V gene lost 2 bases and the J gene lost 2 bases, with 16 bases spanning the gap.

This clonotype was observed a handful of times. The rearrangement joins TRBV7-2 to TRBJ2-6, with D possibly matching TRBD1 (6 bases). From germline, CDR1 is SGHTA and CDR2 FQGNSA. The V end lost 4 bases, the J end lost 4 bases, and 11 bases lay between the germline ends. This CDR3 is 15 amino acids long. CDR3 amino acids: CASSSWGLGANVLTF. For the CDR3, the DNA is TGTGCCAGCAGCTCCTGGGGGCTCGGGGCCAACGTCCTGACTTTC.

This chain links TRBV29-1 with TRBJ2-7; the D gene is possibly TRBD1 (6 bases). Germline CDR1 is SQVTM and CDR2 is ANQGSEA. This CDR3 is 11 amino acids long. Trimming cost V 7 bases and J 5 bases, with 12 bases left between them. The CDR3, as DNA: TGCAGCGCTTCAGGGGACCACGAGCAGTACTTC. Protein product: CSASGDHEQYF.

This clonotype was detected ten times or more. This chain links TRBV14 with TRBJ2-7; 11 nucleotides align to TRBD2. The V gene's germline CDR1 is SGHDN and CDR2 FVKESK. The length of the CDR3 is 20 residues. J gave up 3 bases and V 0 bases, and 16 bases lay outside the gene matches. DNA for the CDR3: TGTGCCAGCAGCCAAGATGCCTCCTTTAGCGGGGGGGCCTGGGGCTACGAGCAGTACTTC. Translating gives CASSQDASFSGGAWGYEQYF.

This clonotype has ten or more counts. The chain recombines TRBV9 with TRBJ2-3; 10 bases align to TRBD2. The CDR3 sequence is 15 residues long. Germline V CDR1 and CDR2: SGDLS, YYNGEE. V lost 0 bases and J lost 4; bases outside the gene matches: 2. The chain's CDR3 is CASSVGSGGADTQYF. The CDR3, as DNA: TGTGCCAGCAGCGTAGGGAGCGGGGGGGCAGATACGCAGTATTTT. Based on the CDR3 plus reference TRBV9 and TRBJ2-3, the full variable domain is DSGVTQTPKHLITATGQRVTLRCSPRSGDLSVYWYQQSLDQGLQFLIQYYNGEERAKGNILERFSAQQFPDLHSELNLSSLELGDSALYFCASSVGSGGADTQYFGPGTRLTVL.

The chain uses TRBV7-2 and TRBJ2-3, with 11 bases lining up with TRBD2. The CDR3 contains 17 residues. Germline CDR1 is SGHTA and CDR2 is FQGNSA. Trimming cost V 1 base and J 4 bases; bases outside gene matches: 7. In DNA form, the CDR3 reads TGTGCCAGCAGCTTAGGGGTCCTAGCGGGAGGTGCAGATACGCAGTATTTT. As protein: CASSLGVLAGGADTQYF.